This is a list of T cell receptor beta chains from one sample in a study of metastatic and nonmetastatic thyroid tumors. TCRdb re-called the PCR reads with MiXCR. The table records tens of thousands of clones, around 12% of them present only once. Sequencing input: tumor tissue. Receptors were obtained from a female donor with papillary thyroid cancer or a benign thyroid nodule (not recorded which). Some clones in this sample may be carry-over from other donors' samples. Both conserved end residues are part of each CDR3. The order of the fields is V gene, D gene, J gene, clone size, CDR3 protein, CDR3 DNA. A D gene is named only where the DNA matches it firmly. Where a row states a size, it is once, few, many or the class of an expanded clone; other rows omit it.

v_gene: TRBV19
d_gene: -
j_gene: TRBJ1-5
abundance: few
CDR3aa: CASSTTSYSNQPQHF
CDR3nt: TGTGCCAGTAGTACGACCTCGTATAGCAATCAGCCCCAGCATTTT

v_gene: TRBV20-1
d_gene: TRBD2
j_gene: TRBJ2-3
abundance: -
CDR3aa: CSAPTSGRPEDTQYF
CDR3nt: TGCAGTGCACCCACTAGCGGACGGCCCGAAGATACGCAGTATTTT

v_gene: TRBV12-3/TRBV12-4
d_gene: -
j_gene: TRBJ1-2
abundance: many
CDR3aa: CASSWSGERDGYTF
CDR3nt: TGTGCCAGCAGTTGGTCAGGGGAGAGGGATGGCTACACCTTC

v_gene: TRBV10-3
d_gene: -
j_gene: TRBJ2-1
abundance: many
CDR3aa: CAISVGPPWNEQFF
CDR3nt: TGTGCCATCAGTGTTGGACCTCCCTGGAATGAGCAGTTCTTC

v_gene: TRBV6-4
d_gene: -
j_gene: TRBJ1-1
abundance: -
CDR3aa: CASSYFPLTGGNTEAFF
CDR3nt: TGTGCCAGCAGTTACTTCCCATTGACGGGGGGCAACACTGAAGCTTTCTTT

v_gene: TRBV4-3
d_gene: -
j_gene: TRBJ1-5
abundance: -
CDR3aa: CASSQDPSNQPQHF
CDR3nt: TGCGCCAGCAGCCAAGACCCCAGCAATCAGCCCCAGCATTTT

v_gene: TRBV20-1
d_gene: -
j_gene: TRBJ1-6
abundance: -
CDR3aa: CSARETGRNSPIHF
CDR3nt: TGCAGTGCTAGAGAAACAGGGAGAAATTCACCCATCCACTTT

v_gene: TRBV28
d_gene: -
j_gene: TRBJ2-1
abundance: many
CDR3aa: CASSLRRQNEQFF
CDR3nt: TGTGCCAGCAGTTTACGGCGACAGAATGAGCAGTTCTTC

v_gene: TRBV9
d_gene: -
j_gene: TRBJ1-5
abundance: many
CDR3aa: CASSAGLSNQPQHF
CDR3nt: TGTGCCAGCAGCGCAGGCCTCAGCAATCAGCCCCAGCATTTT

v_gene: TRBV9
d_gene: -
j_gene: TRBJ1-1
abundance: many
CDR3aa: CASRKYSASAEAFF
CDR3nt: TGTGCCAGCAGAAAGTACAGTGCCTCAGCTGAAGCTTTCTTT

v_gene: TRBV12-3/TRBV12-4
d_gene: -
j_gene: TRBJ2-2
abundance: many
CDR3aa: CASSFWRHPNTGELFF
CDR3nt: TGTGCCAGCAGTTTTTGGAGGCACCCGAACACCGGGGAGCTGTTTTTT

v_gene: TRBV6-1
d_gene: -
j_gene: TRBJ1-2
abundance: -
CDR3aa: CASKRREQNGYTF
CDR3nt: TGTGCCAGCAAGCGAAGGGAACAAAATGGCTACACCTTC

v_gene: TRBV11-2
d_gene: TRBD2
j_gene: TRBJ2-1
abundance: many
CDR3aa: CASSLVASGRANEQFF
CDR3nt: TGTGCCAGCAGCTTAGTGGCTAGCGGGAGGGCCAATGAGCAGTTCTTC

v_gene: TRBV7-6
d_gene: -
j_gene: TRBJ2-5
abundance: many
CDR3aa: CASSYRTASGTQYF
CDR3nt: TGTGCCAGCAGCTACCGGACAGCCTCGGGGACCCAGTACTTC

v_gene: TRBV7-6
d_gene: TRBD2
j_gene: TRBJ2-7
abundance: -
CDR3aa: CASSPRTNGRAYEQYF
CDR3nt: TGTGCCAGCAGCCCACGGACTAACGGGAGGGCCTACGAGCAGTACTTC

v_gene: TRBV5-8
d_gene: -
j_gene: TRBJ2-1
abundance: many
CDR3aa: CASSFGSSREFF
CDR3nt: TGTGCCAGCAGCTTCGGATCTAGTAGAGAGTTCTTC

v_gene: TRBV27
d_gene: TRBD2
j_gene: TRBJ2-7
abundance: many
CDR3aa: CASSWTSGVFEQYF
CDR3nt: TGTGCCAGCAGCTGGACTAGCGGGGTTTTTGAGCAGTACTTC

v_gene: TRBV2
d_gene: -
j_gene: TRBJ2-3
abundance: many
CDR3aa: CASSEAGIDTQYF
CDR3nt: TGTGCCAGCAGTGAAGCGGGGATAGATACGCAGTATTTT

v_gene: TRBV20-1
d_gene: TRBD2
j_gene: TRBJ2-3
abundance: many
CDR3aa: CSARLAGPDTQYF
CDR3nt: TGCAGTGCTAGACTAGCGGGACCAGATACGCAGTATTTT

v_gene: TRBV10-3
d_gene: -
j_gene: TRBJ1-2
abundance: -
CDR3aa: CAISEYLRQSLNYGYTF
CDR3nt: TGTGCCATCAGTGAGTACCTAAGACAGTCCTTAAACTATGGCTACACCTTC

v_gene: TRBV29-1
d_gene: -
j_gene: TRBJ1-4
abundance: many
CDR3aa: CSVDRGVGKLFF
CDR3nt: TGCAGCGTTGATCGAGGCGTAGGAAAACTGTTTTTT

v_gene: TRBV10-3
d_gene: -
j_gene: TRBJ1-3
abundance: many
CDR3aa: CAIGPGGPASGNTIYF
CDR3nt: TGTGCCATCGGACCCGGGGGGCCGGCCTCTGGAAACACCATATATTTT

v_gene: TRBV20-1
d_gene: TRBD2
j_gene: TRBJ2-2
abundance: many
CDR3aa: CSARGGPLAGANTGELFF
CDR3nt: TGCAGTGCTAGAGGTGGTCCCCTAGCGGGAGCGAACACCGGGGAGCTGTTTTTT

v_gene: TRBV5-1
d_gene: -
j_gene: TRBJ2-7
abundance: many
CDR3aa: CASSLVLGGKFYEQYF
CDR3nt: TGCGCCAGCAGCTTGGTGCTGGGCGGGAAGTTCTACGAGCAGTACTTC

v_gene: TRBV19
d_gene: TRBD1
j_gene: TRBJ2-7
abundance: many
CDR3aa: CASSPGQGALEQYF
CDR3nt: TGTGCCAGTAGTCCCGGACAGGGGGCGCTTGAGCAGTACTTC

v_gene: TRBV11-2
d_gene: -
j_gene: TRBJ2-2
abundance: many
CDR3aa: CASTLVGPLGGELFF
CDR3nt: TGTGCCAGCACCCTGGTGGGACCCCTGGGCGGGGAGCTGTTTTTT